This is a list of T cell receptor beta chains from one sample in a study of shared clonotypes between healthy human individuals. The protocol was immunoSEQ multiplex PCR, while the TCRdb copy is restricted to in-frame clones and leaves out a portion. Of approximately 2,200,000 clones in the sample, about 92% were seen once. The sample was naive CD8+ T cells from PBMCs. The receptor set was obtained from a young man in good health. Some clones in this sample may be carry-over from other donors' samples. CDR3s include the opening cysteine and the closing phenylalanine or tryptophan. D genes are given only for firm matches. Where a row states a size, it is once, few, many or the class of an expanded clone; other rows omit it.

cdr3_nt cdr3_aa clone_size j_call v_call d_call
TGTGCCAGCAGCAACTGCCGTCCGGGGAACTGCCGCGTTGAAAAACTGTTTTTT CASSNCRPGNCRVEKLFF once TRBJ1-4 TRBV21-1 NA
TGCAGCGGCCTCTGGTCCCGGGATGACGCCGGGGAGCTGTTTTTT CSGLWSRDDAGELFF NA TRBJ2-2 TRBV29-1 NA
TGTGCCAGCAGCTTGGGGAAACATTCACCCCTCCACTTT CASSLGKHSPLHF NA TRBJ1-6 TRBV11-2 NA
TGTGCCAGCAGACTTTCCGGGACAGGGGGTCAGCCCCAGCATTTT CASRLSGTGGQPQHF NA TRBJ1-5 TRBV6-5 TRBD1
TGCGCCAGCAGCTTTACAGCCTTCACAAACACAGATACGCAGTATTTT CASSFTAFTNTDTQYF NA TRBJ2-3 TRBV5-1 NA
TGTGCCAGCAGAACAATGCAGGGGTCGAACACTGAAGCTTTCTTT CASRTMQGSNTEAFF NA TRBJ1-1 TRBV9 NA
TGTGCCAGCAGTCCACTAGCGGGAGCTCCCCACGAGCAGTACTTC CASSPLAGAPHEQYF NA TRBJ2-7 TRBV6-4 TRBD2
TGTGCCAGCAGCTTGTTTAACTATGGCTACACCTTC CASSLFNYGYTF NA TRBJ1-2 TRBV7-9 NA
TGTGCCAGCAGCTTAGATCCTTCGGGCTACACAGATACGCAGTATTTT CASSLDPSGYTDTQYF NA TRBJ2-3 TRBV11-2 NA
TGTGCCAGCCTGGCGGAGTACCAAGAGACCCAGTACTTC CASLAEYQETQYF NA TRBJ2-5 TRBV7-9 NA
TGTGCCAGCAGTTCCGGGGTTTGGGCTTTCTTT CASSSGVWAFF few TRBJ1-1 TRBV27 NA
TGTGCCAGTAGTATGTGGAGGCTCAGGGACACCGGGGAGCTGTTTTTT CASSMWRLRDTGELFF NA TRBJ2-2 TRBV19 NA
TGTGCCAGCAGCCAAGATCTCAGCGGAGATACTGAAGCTTTCTTT CASSQDLSGDTEAFF NA TRBJ1-1 TRBV4-2 NA
TGTGCCAGTAGAACGACAAGCGGCGCCCTTTTCGACGAGCAGTACTTC CASRTTSGALFDEQYF NA TRBJ2-7 TRBV19 NA
TGTGCCAGCAAAAACCGGGACGCCCTCTCCTACGAGCAGTACTTC CASKNRDALSYEQYF NA TRBJ2-7 TRBV27 NA
TGTGCCAGCAGACGGGACGGACGGGAGCAGTTCTTC CASRRDGREQFF once TRBJ2-1 TRBV28 NA
TGCAGCGTTGTCCCCCGGGACAGTGGCATAATTAACTCTGGAAACACCATATATTTT CSVVPRDSGIINSGNTIYF NA TRBJ1-3 TRBV29-1 TRBD1
TGTGCTAGTGGTCCCCCCGGGGTTTCGGACTATGGCTACACCTTC CASGPPGVSDYGYTF NA TRBJ1-2 TRBV12-5 NA
TGTGCCAGCAGTACCCGGTACTGGGGCTACACCTTC CASSTRYWGYTF few TRBJ1-2 TRBV28 NA
TGTGCCAGCAGTCCCCGGGTAGAGTGGTTTACTGAAGCTTTCTTT CASSPRVEWFTEAFF NA TRBJ1-1 TRBV6-5 NA
TGCGCCAGCAGCCTGAGTGGAGGGGTGGTGGTGGATACGCAGTATTTT CASSLSGGVVVDTQYF NA TRBJ2-3 TRBV4-1 NA
TGTGCCATCACGGAGGGACTAGCGGGGAACACCGGGGAGCTGTTTTTT CAITEGLAGNTGELFF NA TRBJ2-2 TRBV10-3 TRBD2
TGTGCCAGCAGCACCCAGGGGGCAAACACCAGGGAGCTGTTTTTT CASSTQGANTRELFF NA TRBJ2-2 TRBV13 TRBD1
TGTGCCAGCAGCCCGGGAAGAGGAGGACATTTT CASSPGRGGHF NA TRBJ1-5 TRBV7-3 NA
TGTGCCAGCAGCGTAGTCCCTAGCGGGAGGGTTCCCGTAGGGAATGAGCAGTTCTTC CASSVVPSGRVPVGNEQFF once TRBJ2-1 TRBV9 TRBD2
TGTGCCAGCAGCTTAGACCAAGGAGCCTACAATGAGCAGTTCTTC CASSLDQGAYNEQFF NA TRBJ2-1 TRBV11-2 NA
TGTGCCAGCAGTTATGTCGGGGGTAACGAGCAGTACTTC CASSYVGGNEQYF NA TRBJ2-7 TRBV6-5 NA
TGTGCCAGCAGCGGGCCGGCGACAGATACGCAGTATTTT CASSGPATDTQYF NA TRBJ2-3 TRBV9 NA
TGCGCCAGCAGTTTATACCGGGACCCGCCGAACAATGAGCAGTTCTTC CASSLYRDPPNNEQFF NA TRBJ2-1 TRBV5-1 NA
TGTGCCAGCAGCTTAGGGGGGAACACCGGGGAGCTGTTTTTT CASSLGGNTGELFF NA TRBJ2-2 TRBV7-3 NA
TGCAGCGTTCGGACGGGAGGGCTGGACGAGCAGTACTTC CSVRTGGLDEQYF NA TRBJ2-7 TRBV29-1 TRBD2